This T cell receptor (beta chain) was observed in a study of shared clonotypes between healthy human individuals. At the level of the study: CD4 naive and CD4 memory each took three plates per donor, while CD8 naive took two and CD8 memory one.

Naive-designated CD8 cells lacked CD45RO, were positively enriched for CCR7, and omitted terminally differentiated effector memory CD45RA+ cells. Data came from immunoSEQ multiplex PCR; TCRdb stores just in-frame clones and leaves some out. The sample shows some 2 million clones, about 95% of them seen only once. This TCR came from a man between 18 and 29 years old in good health. Sequenced material: naive CD8+ T cells sorted from blood.

As DNA, the CDR3 is TGTGCCAGCAGTGAAGCGGCTTGGGAGACCCAGTACTTC. It yields the protein CASSEAAWETQYF. The chain uses TRBV2 and TRBJ2-5; no definite D call. This CDR3 is built from 13 residues. V lost 0 bases to trimming and J lost 5 bases, with 7 bases between them. Germline V gene lookup returns CDR1 SNHLY and CDR2 FYNNEI. Drawing the rest from reference TRBV2 and TRBJ2-5, the complete variable domain is EPEVTQTPSHQVTQMGQEVILRCVPISNHLYFYWYRQILGQKVEFLVSFYNNEISEKSEIFDDQFSVERPDGSNFTLKIRSTKLEDSAMYFCASSEAAWETQYFGPGTRLLVL.